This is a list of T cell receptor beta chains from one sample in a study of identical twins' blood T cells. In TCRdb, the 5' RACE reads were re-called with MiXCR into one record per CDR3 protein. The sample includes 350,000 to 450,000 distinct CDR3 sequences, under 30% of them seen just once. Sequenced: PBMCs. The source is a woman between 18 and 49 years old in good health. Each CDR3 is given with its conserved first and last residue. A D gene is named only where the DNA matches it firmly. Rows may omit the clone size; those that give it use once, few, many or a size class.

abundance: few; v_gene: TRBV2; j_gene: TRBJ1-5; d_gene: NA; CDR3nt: TGTGCCAGCAGTCTTCTCCTGGGCTATCAGCCCCAGCATTTT; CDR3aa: CASSLLLGYQPQHF
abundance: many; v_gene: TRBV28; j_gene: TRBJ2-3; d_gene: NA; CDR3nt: TGTGCCAGCAGTTTTTTGTCGGGCACAGATACGCAGTATTTT; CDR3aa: CASSFLSGTDTQYF
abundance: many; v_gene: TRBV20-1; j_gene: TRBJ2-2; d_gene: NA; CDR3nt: TGCAGTGCTAGAGATGCACAGGAGTTGGCCGGGGAGCTGTTTTTT; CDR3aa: CSARDAQELAGELFF
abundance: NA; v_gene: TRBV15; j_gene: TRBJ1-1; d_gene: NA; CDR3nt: TGTGCCACCAGCACGCCAGACAACACTGAAGCTTTCTTT; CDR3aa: CATSTPDNTEAFF
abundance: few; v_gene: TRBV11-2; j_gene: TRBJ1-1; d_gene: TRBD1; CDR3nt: TGTGCCAGCAGCTTAGGCCCCGGGACAGGGAACACTGAAGCTTTCTTT; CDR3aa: CASSLGPGTGNTEAFF
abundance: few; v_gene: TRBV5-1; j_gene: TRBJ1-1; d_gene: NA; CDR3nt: TGCGCCAGCAGCGTAGCGGTGGGGGATAGCACTGAAGCTTTCTTT; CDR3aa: CASSVAVGDSTEAFF
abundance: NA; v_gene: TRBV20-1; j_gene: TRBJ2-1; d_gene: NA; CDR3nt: TGCAGTGCTTTACCCGGGGAACGATACAATGAGCAGTTCTTC; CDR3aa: CSALPGERYNEQFF
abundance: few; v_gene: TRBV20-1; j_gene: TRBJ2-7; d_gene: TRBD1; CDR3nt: TGCAGTGCTGGACAGGGTTCCTACGAGCAGTACTTC; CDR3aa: CSAGQGSYEQYF
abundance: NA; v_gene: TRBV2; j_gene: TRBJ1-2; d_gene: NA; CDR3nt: TGTGCCAGCAGTGAAAAACAGTTCAACTATGGCTACACCTTC; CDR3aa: CASSEKQFNYGYTF
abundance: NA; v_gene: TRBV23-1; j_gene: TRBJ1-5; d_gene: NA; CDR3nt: TGCGCCAGCAGTCAAGGTTGGCAGCAAGGTAGCAATCAGCCCCAGCATTTT; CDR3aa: CASSQGWQQGSNQPQHF